This TCR beta chain was recorded in a study of metastatic and nonmetastatic thyroid tumors. In the study overall: The study looked at repertoires side by side in blood and in tumor or nodule tissue from malignant and benign thyroid patients.

This clone has a handful of counts. What it recognizes is unknown. No treatment of any kind had been given to any patient before thyroid surgery. Notes on the study in general: Benign nodules reportedly had significantly lower TCR beta diversity than malignant thyroid tumors in blood and tumor.

Authors' processing steps: Differences in CDR3 between clinicopathological groups were drawn on to build a classifier intended to discriminate distant-metastatic papillary thyroid cancer patients. Via MiXCR, TCRdb re-called the PCR reads. The V and J calls and clone size are TCRdb's, not the authors'. Here the sample spans roughly 2,600 clones, 25% being singletons. V was clipped by 2 bases and J by 7 bases, with 11 bases between them. CDR1 SNHLY and CDR2 FYNNEI come from the germline V gene. CDR3 length: 13 amino acids. The clonotype originates from a male donor with papillary thyroid cancer or a benign thyroid nodule (not recorded which). Some clones in this sample may be carry-over from other donors' samples. V gene TRBV2 combines with J gene TRBJ1-1; D unresolved. Sequencing input: adjacent normal tissue. CDR3 nucleotide sequence: TGTGCCAGCAGTGAATTGGACCGCCTTGAAGCTTTCTTT. Its translation is CASSELDRLEAFF. The full variable domain, its missing parts supplied by reference TRBV2 and TRBJ1-1, is EPEVTQTPSHQVTQMGQEVILRCVPISNHLYFYWYRQILGQKVEFLVSFYNNEISEKSEIFDDQFSVERPDGSNFTLKIRSTKLEDSAMYFCASSELDRLEAFFGQGTRLTVV.